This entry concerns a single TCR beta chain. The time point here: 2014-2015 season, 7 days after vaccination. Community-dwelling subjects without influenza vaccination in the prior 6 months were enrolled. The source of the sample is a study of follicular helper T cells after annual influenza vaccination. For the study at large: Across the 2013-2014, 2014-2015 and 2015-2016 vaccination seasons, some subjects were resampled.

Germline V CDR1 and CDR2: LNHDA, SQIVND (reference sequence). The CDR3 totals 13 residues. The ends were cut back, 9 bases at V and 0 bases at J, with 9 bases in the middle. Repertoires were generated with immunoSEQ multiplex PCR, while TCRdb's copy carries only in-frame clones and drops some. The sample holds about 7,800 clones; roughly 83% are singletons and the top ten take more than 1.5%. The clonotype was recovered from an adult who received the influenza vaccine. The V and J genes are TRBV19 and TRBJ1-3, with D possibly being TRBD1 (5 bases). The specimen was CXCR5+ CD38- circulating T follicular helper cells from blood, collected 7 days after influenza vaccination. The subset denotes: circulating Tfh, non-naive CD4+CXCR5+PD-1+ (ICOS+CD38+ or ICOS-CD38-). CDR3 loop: CASRAGSGNTIYF. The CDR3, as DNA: TGTGCCAGCAGGGCCGGCTCTGGAAACACCATATATTTT.